This T cell receptor beta chain was recovered during a study of cytomegalovirus exposure and HLA in healthy donors. Background on the study: T cells numbering around 190 million yielded around 120 million unique TCR beta sequences in an earlier analysis.

This PCR relied on a set of 60 Vbeta primers and 13 Jbeta primers. This table comes from immunoSEQ multiplex PCR, and its TCRdb copy is limited to in-frame clones, with some not included. The table has around 160,000 clones, approximately 80% seen once. Donors consisted of healthy bone marrow donors. Regarding the study as a whole: What TCR beta sequences reportedly achieved was accurate prediction of HLA-A and HLA-B alleles in most subjects. In a later analysis, productive TCRs from donors in an Asian-associated ancestry cluster reportedly carried fewer N-insertions than the cohort mean.

Germline V gene data show CDR1 as SNHLY and CDR2 as FYNNEI. The CDR3 is made up of 12 amino acids. Notes on this clone: The antigen is undetermined. Its ends do not fully match the called genes, so a read error is possible.

The sequenced sample was PBMCs. The receptor comes from a man aged 40-49 years in good health and CMV-seropositive. The chain joins TRBV2 to TRBJ2-5; D is unclear. The CDR3 bases are TGTGCCAGCAGTAAAAACCAGGAGACCCAGTACTTC. Translated, it gives CASSKNQETQYF.